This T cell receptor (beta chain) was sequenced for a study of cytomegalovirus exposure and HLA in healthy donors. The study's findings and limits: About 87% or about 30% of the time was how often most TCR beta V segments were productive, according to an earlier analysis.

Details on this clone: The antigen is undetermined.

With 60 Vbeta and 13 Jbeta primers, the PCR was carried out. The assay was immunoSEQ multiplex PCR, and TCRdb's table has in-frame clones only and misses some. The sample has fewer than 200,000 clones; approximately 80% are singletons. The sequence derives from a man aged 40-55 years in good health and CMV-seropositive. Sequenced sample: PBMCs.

The CDR3 sequence is CASSLAGSLLRGQYF. DNA for the CDR3: TGTGCCAGCAGCTTGGCCGGGAGCCTACTACGAGGCCAGTACTTC. The V and J genes are TRBV5-5 and TRBJ2-7; the D gene is possibly TRBD2 (6 bases). This CDR3 spans 15 amino acids. From germline, CDR1 is SGHKS and CDR2 YYEKEE (reference sequence). V shed 0 bases and J shed 10 bases, with 20 bases lying between them.